These 10 T cell receptor beta chains originate from one sample sequenced in a study of cytomegalovirus exposure and HLA in healthy donors. 13 Jbeta primers and 60 Vbeta primers were used for the PCR. The assay was immunoSEQ multiplex PCR, and TCRdb's table has in-frame clones only and misses some. The table shows 150,000 to 200,000 clones, with 68% occurring only once. The sample comprised PBMCs. The receptors come from a man aged 30 to 39 in good health and CMV-seropositive.

Comments on this clone: Additional DNA sequences in this sample encode the identical CDR3. The rearrangement joins TRBV9 to TRBJ1-1, with TRBD1 matching 10 bases. CDR1 and CDR2 from the germline V gene are SGDLS and YYNGEE. The CDR3 consists of 17 residues. The ends lost 3 bases at V and 5 bases at J; junction bases unmatched: 13. The CDR3 nucleotides are TGTGCCAGCAGCGGGGCCGTGACAGGGGGCTTTGCAACTGAAGCTTTCTTT. This translates into CASSGAVTGGFATEAFF.

This clone was recorded a few times. The rearrangement links TRBV19 to TRBJ2-6, with TRBD2 as a possible D gene (5 bases). Trimming took 3 bases from V and 0 from J, leaving 12 bases between them. Germline CDR1 is LNHDA and CDR2 is SQIVND (reference sequence). The CDR3 has 17 residues. The CDR3 coding sequence is TGTGCCAGTAGTATTGTCTCTGCGGGCTCTGGGGCCAACGTCCTGACTTTC. It codes for CASSIVSAGSGANVLTF.

This clone was seen only a few times. The gene calls are TRBV7-9 and TRBJ1-4, with 7 bases aligning to TRBD1. This CDR3 has 15 amino acids. Germline CDR1 SEHNR, CDR2 FQNEAQ (reference sequence). After removal of 1 base from V and 4 bases from J, the junction contained 3 bases not matched to a gene. CDR3 DNA: TGTGCCAGCAGCTTAGGACAGGGCCTTAATGAAAAACTGTTTTTT. It encodes CASSLGQGLNEKLFF.

The rearrangement uses TRBV27 and TRBJ2-5, with 7 nucleotides matching TRBD2. Germline values: CDR1 MNHEY, CDR2 SMNVEV (reference sequence). With 4 bases clipped from V and 1 base from J, the junction kept 12 bases outside the gene matches. This CDR3 is built from 17 residues. CDR3 coding DNA: TGTGCCAGCAGTTGGCTAGGGCTAGCGGATTCCCAAGAGACCCAGTACTTC. Its protein product is CASSWLGLADSQETQYF.

This clone was detected a few times. The V gene is TRBV6-5, the J gene TRBJ1-5; TRBD1 agrees at 9 bases. The germline V gene has CDR1 MNHEY and CDR2 SVGAGI. With V trimmed by 5 bases and J by 3 bases, 5 bases remained unmatched. CDR3 length: 15 residues. The CDR3 region is CASSHPQGANQPQHF. Written as DNA, the CDR3 is TGTGCCAGCAGTCATCCACAGGGGGCCAATCAGCCCCAGCATTTT.

V is TRBV21-1 and J is TRBJ2-3; the D call in the table, TRBD1, was not verified against the DNA. TRBV21-1 is reported as a pseudogene. The CDR3 is 17 residues long. The CDR3, as DNA: TGTGCCAGCAGCAAAGGGGGGAGGGACAGGGGGACAGATACGCAGTATTTT. It translates to CASSKGGRDRGTDTQYF.

A few counts support this clone. This chain links TRBV7-6 with TRBJ2-1; the D gene is possibly TRBD1 (5 bases). The CDR3 is 16 amino acids. Germline V lookup: CDR1 SGHVS, CDR2 FNYEAQ. Trimming pared 0 bases from V and 2 bases from J, leaving 11 bases between. The CDR3 protein is CASSLARAPAYNEQFF. CDR3 nucleotides: TGTGCCAGCAGCTTAGCCAGGGCTCCCGCCTACAATGAGCAGTTCTTC.

V gene TRBV11-3 combines with J gene TRBJ2-7, with TRBD1 matching 7 bases. This CDR3 has 15 residues. Germline CDR1 reads SGHNT; CDR2 reads YENEEA. V shed 3 bases, J shed 3 bases, and the junction held 8 bases outside the gene matches. CDR3 DNA: TGTGCCAGCAGCTTTATCACAGGGGCCAGCTACGAGCAGTACTTC. This translates into CASSFITGASYEQYF.

This rearrangement joins TRBV28 to TRBJ1-1, with a tentative D call TRBD1 (6 bases). The CDR3 length is 14 residues. V gave up 3 bases and J gave up 7 bases, with 15 bases separating them. Per germline, CDR1 MDHEN and CDR2 SYDVKM. In DNA, the CDR3 is TGTGCCAGCAGTTTGCTTACAGGGAATGATGAAGCTTTCTTT. This sequence encodes CASSLLTGNDEAFF.

This clone was counted only a few times. This chain links TRBV5-1 with TRBJ1-2; no reliable D call. With 1 base removed from V and 7 bases from J, the gap between germline ends came to 14 bases. The CDR3 runs 14 residues. Germline lookup yields CDR1 SGHRS and CDR2 YFSETQ. CDR3 region: CASSLSSETGGYTF. The CDR3 coding sequence is TGCGCCAGCAGCTTGAGCAGCGAGACCGGTGGCTACACCTTC.